The 26 T cell receptor beta chains listed next were all sequenced from one sample in a study of cytomegalovirus exposure and HLA in healthy donors (dated by TCRdb to the late 2010s). Library preparation was by the immunoSEQ multiplex PCR assay. For the multiplex PCR, a mixture combining 60 forward primers for TCR Vbeta segments and 13 reverse primers for TCR Jbeta segments was used. Drawn from immuneACCESS, this table holds only the in-frame rearrangements with V and J called that TCRdb kept. Clones are partly lost; checked studies trace under half to an unresolved V gene and leave the rest unexplained. The sample has around 130,000 clones on record, 70% to 75% of them singletons. The ten largest clonotypes hold roughly 3.1% of the sample. The sample consisted of PBMCs. These receptors were collected from a man aged 25 to 40 in good health and CMV-seronegative.

This sequence joins TRBV11-2 and TRBJ2-1; TRBD1 matches 8 bases. The V gene end was trimmed by 5 bases and the J gene end by 9 bases; junction bases not matched to a gene: 12. Germline loops: CDR1 SGHAT, CDR2 FQNNGV. This CDR3 comprises 15 residues. DNA for the CDR3: TGTGCCAGCAGCGTAGCCGGGACAGGAGGCGTTGAGCAGTTCTTC. Protein: CASSVAGTGGVEQFF.

CDR3 in amino acids: CASSYSSGATYEQYF. The CDR3, as DNA: TGTGCCAGCAGTTACTCGAGCGGGGCCACCTACGAGCAGTACTTC. The chain has TRBV6-5 and TRBJ2-7; 7 positions agree with TRBD2. The germline gives CDR1 MNHEY, CDR2 SVGAGI. This CDR3 comprises 15 residues. V lost 0 bases to trimming and J lost 2 bases; unmatched junction nucleotides: 4.

This clone was picked up one time. This chain joins TRBV27 and TRBJ2-7, with 10 bases fitting TRBD1. The CDR3 sequence is 15 residues long. Germline V gives CDR1 MNHEY, CDR2 SMNVEV (reference sequence). J lost 3 bases, V lost 5 bases, and 7 bases had no gene match. CDR3 coding DNA: TGTGCCAGCAGTCCAGGGACAGGGGCGGTCTACGAGCAGTACTTC. Protein: CASSPGTGAVYEQYF.

This chain links TRBV6-6 with TRBJ2-5; no reliable D call. This CDR3 spans 14 amino acids. Trimming left V 0 bases short and J 5 bases short, with 10 bases between. The germline gives CDR1 MNHNY, CDR2 SVGAGI (reference sequence). CDR3: CASSYSGRVETQYF. CDR3 nucleotides: TGTGCCAGCAGTTACTCGGGTCGGGTTGAGACCCAGTACTTC.

The V gene is TRBV5-6, the J gene TRBJ1-1; 7 positions match TRBD1. CDR3 size: 17 residues. The V gene's germline CDR1 is SGHDT and CDR2 YYEEEE. J lost 2 bases, V lost 4 bases, and 14 bases had no gene match. The CDR3 protein is CASSRQGLRGRNTEAFF. The DNA for the CDR3 is TGTGCCAGCAGCCGACAGGGACTTCGCGGTCGAAACACTGAAGCTTTCTTT.

The chain recombines TRBV28 with TRBJ1-1, with a weak D call TRBD1 (6 bases). The CDR3 contains 16 residues. The germline V gene encodes CDR1 MDHEN and CDR2 SYDVKM. V shed 7 bases and J shed 0 bases, with 18 bases lying between them. Here the CDR3 reads CASTLGGAAVNTEAFF. CDR3 DNA sequence: TGTGCCAGCACCCTAGGGGGGGCAGCGGTGAACACTGAAGCTTTCTTT.

The gene calls are TRBV5-1 and TRBJ2-5; 7 nucleotides agree with TRBD1. Germline values: CDR1 SGHRS, CDR2 YFSETQ. The CDR3 has 15 residues. Trimming took 0 bases from V and 1 from J; bases not matched to a gene: 3. This CDR3 is CASSLAGDSQETQYF. The CDR3 DNA sequence: TGCGCCAGCAGCTTGGCCGGGGACAGCCAAGAGACCCAGTACTTC.

The chain uses TRBV5-4 and TRBJ2-3, with TRBD2 identical over 9 bases. The CDR3 consists of 15 residues. Germline trimming cut 0 bases from V and 2 bases from J; bases unmatched to any gene: 1. Germline assignment: CDR1 SGHNT and CDR2 YYREEE (reference sequence). In DNA, the CDR3 is TGTGCCAGCAGCTTGGGACTAGCGGACACAGATACGCAGTATTTT. This sequence encodes CASSLGLADTDTQYF.

The chain links TRBV4-3 to TRBJ2-7; tentative D call: TRBD2 (5 bases). Per germline, CDR1 LGHNA and CDR2 YSLEER. The V gene lost 1 base and the J gene lost 6 bases, with 19 bases spanning the gap. This CDR3 region has 16 residues. This chain's CDR3 is CASSQGPGVPRGEQYF. The CDR3 DNA follows: TGCGCCAGCAGCCAAGGTCCTGGAGTCCCACGGGGCGAGCAGTACTTC.

V is TRBV28 and J is TRBJ2-1; the match to TRBD2 covers 10 bases. CDR3 length: 15 amino acids. V lost 8 bases, J lost 5 bases, and 9 bases stayed unmatched. Germline V gives CDR1 MDHEN, CDR2 SYDVKM. The CDR3, as DNA: TGTGCCAGCGTTACAGCGGGGGGGCGGAACAATGAGCAGTTCTTC. This encodes CASVTAGGRNNEQFF.

V gene TRBV18 combines with J gene TRBJ1-1, with a possible D match to TRBD1 (6 bases). Germline V gene data show CDR1 as KGHSH and CDR2 as LQKENI. The CDR3 sequence is 15 residues long. The germline V and J ends were trimmed by 5 bases and 2 bases, with 15 bases remaining between them. The CDR3 here is CASSWAGEGNTEAFF. The DNA of the CDR3 is TGTGCCAGCTCATGGGCAGGGGAGGGCAACACTGAAGCTTTCTTT.

The chain recombines TRBV2 with TRBJ2-7; 7 nucleotides match TRBD2. In germline, CDR1 is SNHLY, CDR2 FYNNEI. The J segment lost 6 bases and the V segment lost 8 bases, leaving 7 bases of the junction unmatched. This CDR3 is built from 12 residues. The CDR3 spells CASGGGEGEQYF. The DNA for the CDR3 is TGTGCCAGCGGGGGGGGTGAGGGCGAGCAGTACTTC.

The chain joins TRBV29-1 to TRBJ1-2, with D unresolved. The germline V and J ends were trimmed by 4 bases and 3 bases, with 9 bases remaining between them. The CDR3 contains 12 residues. Germline-derived CDR1 and CDR2 are SQVTM and ANQGSEA. The DNA of the CDR3 is TGCAGCGTTGTTGAGCGTGACTATGGCTACACCTTC. Translating it yields CSVVERDYGYTF.

This clone was found once. J is TRBJ2-2 and V is TRBV7-2, with 9 bases aligning to TRBD2. V gave up 6 bases and J gave up 8 bases; unmatched junction bases: 7. The CDR3 runs 14 residues. The germline V gene encodes CDR1 SGHTA and CDR2 FQGNSA. This chain's CDR3 is CASSSGRLMGELFF. CDR3 bases: TGTGCCAGCAGTAGCGGGAGACTGATGGGGGAGCTGTTTTTT. The full variable domain, its missing parts supplied by reference TRBV7-2 and TRBJ2-2, is GAGVSQSPSNKVTEKGKDVELRCDPISGHTALYWYRQSLGQGLEFLIYFQGNSAPDKSGLPSDRFSAERTGGSVSTLTIQRTQQEDSAVYLCASSSGRLMGELFFGEGSRLTVL.

This clone has only a few counts. The chain recombines TRBV4-3 with TRBJ2-1; D remains unclear. The germline CDR1 and CDR2 sequences are LGHNA and YSLEER. The CDR3 covers 13 residues. V was clipped by 0 bases and J by 15 bases, with 15 bases between them. The CDR3 sequence: CASSQDTTALMFF. CDR3 in DNA: TGCGCCAGCAGCCAAGATACTACGGCCCTAATGTTCTTC.

This clone was counted between two and nine times. The chain is built from TRBV6-6 and TRBJ2-7; TRBD1 matches at 11 bases. Germline V gene lookup returns CDR1 MNHNY and CDR2 SVGAGI (reference sequence). CDR3 length: 14 amino acids. V lost 3 bases, J lost 3 bases, and 1 base stayed unmatched. This CDR3 is CASSYGTGGYEQYF. CDR3 sequence (DNA): TGTGCCAGCAGTTATGGGACAGGGGGCTACGAGCAGTACTTC.

The V call is TRBV4-3, the J call TRBJ1-2, with D possibly matching TRBD1 (6 bases). V was clipped by 2 bases and J by 5 bases, with 18 bases between them. The CDR3 consists of 16 residues. Germline CDR1 and CDR2: LGHNA and YSLEER. The CDR3 spells CASSQNRDLYLYGYTF. DNA for the CDR3: TGCGCCAGCAGCCAAAACAGGGACCTTTATCTATATGGCTACACCTTC.

A few counts support this clone. The rearrangement joins TRBV10-3 to TRBJ2-3, with 10 bases identical to TRBD1. The junction had 6 bases not matched to a gene; V was cut back by 4 bases and J by 2 bases. CDR1 and CDR2 (germline): ENHRY, SYGVKD. The CDR3 spans 16 residues. DNA for the CDR3: TGTGCCATCAGTGGGGGACAGGGGAGATACACAGATACGCAGTATTTT. This sequence encodes CAISGGQGRYTDTQYF.

The V and J genes are TRBV9 and TRBJ2-1; D unclear. The CDR3 covers 14 residues. In germline, CDR1 is SGDLS, CDR2 YYNGEE. Trimming pared 0 bases from V and 9 bases from J, leaving 13 bases between. The CDR3 reads CASSVVEGVGEQFF. The DNA for the CDR3 is TGTGCCAGCAGCGTAGTGGAAGGAGTCGGTGAGCAGTTCTTC.

V usage is TRBV4-2 and J usage is TRBJ2-1; TRBD1 agrees at 7 bases. V was pared by 0 bases and J by 3 bases, with 2 bases of the junction left unmatched. The CDR3 loop spans 15 amino acids. The V gene's germline CDR1 is LGHNA and CDR2 YNFKEQ. As DNA, the CDR3 is TGTGCCAGCAGCCAAGAGGGACAGAGCTACAATGAGCAGTTCTTC. Residues: CASSQEGQSYNEQFF.

V usage is TRBV10-3 and J usage is TRBJ2-7; 8 nucleotides line up with TRBD1. Unmatched junction bases numbered 7, after V lost 5 bases and J lost 10 bases. Germline CDR1 and CDR2: ENHRY and SYGVKD. The CDR3 runs 12 residues. The CDR3 loop reads CAISHAGGLQYF. The CDR3 DNA follows: TGTGCCATCAGTCACGCAGGGGGCTTACAGTACTTC.

The chain combines TRBV7-2 with TRBJ1-3; D is unclear. Germline CDR1 reads SGHTA; CDR2 reads FQGNSA. The CDR3 covers 15 residues. The germline V and J ends were trimmed by 5 bases and 3 bases, with 14 bases remaining between them. The CDR3 DNA sequence: TGTGCCAGCAGCCCGGATAGCGGGGATGGAAACACCATATATTTT. Its translation: CASSPDSGDGNTIYF.

The gene calls are TRBV2 and TRBJ2-3; TRBD2 matches 11 bases. Looked up from germline, CDR1 is SNHLY and CDR2 is FYNNEI. V trimming: 6 bases; J trimming: 1 base; junction bases outside the gene matches: 3. The length of the CDR3 is 15 residues. The CDR3 reads CASREGLAGTDTQYF. The CDR3 nucleotides read TGTGCCAGCAGGGAGGGACTAGCGGGCACAGATACGCAGTATTTT.

This clone showed up just once. The same CDR3 also results from other DNA sequences found in this sample. This chain joins TRBV5-1 and TRBJ2-4, with a weak D call TRBD1 (6 bases). The CDR3 extends over 14 amino acids. Germline V gene sequence: CDR1 SGHRS, CDR2 YFSETQ. Trimming stripped 3 bases from V and 6 bases from J, with 13 bases between. Here the CDR3 DNA reads TGCGCCAGCAGCTACGCTACAGGGACAAACATTCAGTACTTC. Translating it yields CASSYATGTNIQYF.

The V call is TRBV2, the J call TRBJ1-1; no reliable D call. CDR3 length: 12 residues. The V gene lost 8 bases and the J gene lost 5 bases, with 12 bases spanning the gap. CDR1 is SNHLY and CDR2 is FYNNEI in the germline V gene. The CDR3 nucleotides read TGTGCCAGCGAAGCCGCCGGGACTGAAGCTTTCTTT. Protein product: CASEAAGTEAFF.

The V and J genes are TRBV7-8 and TRBJ1-5; the match to TRBD1 covers 8 bases. Trimming at V came to 5 bases and at J to 2 bases, leaving 8 bases not matched to a gene. In germline, CDR1 is SGHVS, CDR2 FQNEAQ. The CDR3 totals 16 residues. CDR3 sequence: CASSPQGGLGNQPQHF. CDR3 sequence (DNA): TGTGCCAGCAGCCCACAGGGGGGCTTAGGCAATCAGCCCCAGCATTTT.